The 5 T cell receptor beta chains given below trace back to one sample, sequenced in a study of blood T cell repertoires in COVID-19. Clones were sequenced by immunoSEQ multiplex PCR, and TCRdb holds only the in-frame ones, with some missing. The sample records roughly 100,000 clones, more than 80% being singletons. Sequenced: peripheral blood. These receptors all come from a human donor in a cohort sampled during active COVID-19.

The chain joins TRBV19 to TRBJ1-1, with 9 bases aligning to TRBD1. The CDR3 is made up of 14 amino acids. The V segment lost 5 bases and the J segment 4 bases; nucleotides outside the gene matches: 5. Germline CDR1 reads LNHDA; CDR2 reads SQIVND (reference sequence). The CDR3 bases are TGTGCCAGTAGTTTCTTGACAGGGGGCACTGAAGCTTTCTTT. Amino acids: CASSFLTGGTEAFF.

The chain employs TRBV5-6 and TRBJ1-5; 7 bases line up with TRBD1. Germline trimming cut 3 bases from V and 6 bases from J; bases unmatched to any gene: 6. Germline V gives CDR1 SGHDT, CDR2 YYEEEE. This CDR3 has 14 amino acids. CDR3 nucleotides: TGTGCCAGCAGCTACAGGGGTTTGGTTCAGCCCCAGCATTTT. Amino acid sequence: CASSYRGLVQPQHF.

The chain combines TRBV6-5 with TRBJ2-1, with D tentatively TRBD1 (6 bases). This CDR3 is 15 amino acids long. Between the trimmed V and J ends, which lost 7 bases and 0 bases, there was a span of 13 bases. Germline V gene data show CDR1 as MNHEY and CDR2 as SVGAGI. In DNA form, the CDR3 reads TGTGCCAGCAACCCTGACAGGAACTCCTACAATGAGCAGTTCTTC. It encodes CASNPDRNSYNEQFF.

Notes on this clone: The sample has other DNA sequences that encode this CDR3 too. This chain links TRBV24-1 with TRBJ2-2; D may be TRBD1 (6 bases). Per the germline V gene, CDR1 is KGHDR and CDR2 is SFDVKD. There are 14 residues in the CDR3. V was shortened by 4 bases and J by 5 bases, with 10 bases between the two germline ends. CDR3 sequence (DNA): TGTGCCACCAGTGACCCCAGGGGAACCGGGGAGCTGTTTTTT. Translation gives CATSDPRGTGELFF.

The genes are TRBV9 and TRBJ2-2; D call uncertain. The CDR3 covers 16 residues. In germline, CDR1 is SGDLS, CDR2 YYNGEE. Trimming removed 0 bases at V and 0 bases at J, with 9 bases between. CDR3 sequence (DNA): TGTGCCAGCAGCGTAGGGGTAGCATCGAACACCGGGGAGCTGTTTTTT. Protein: CASSVGVASNTGELFF.